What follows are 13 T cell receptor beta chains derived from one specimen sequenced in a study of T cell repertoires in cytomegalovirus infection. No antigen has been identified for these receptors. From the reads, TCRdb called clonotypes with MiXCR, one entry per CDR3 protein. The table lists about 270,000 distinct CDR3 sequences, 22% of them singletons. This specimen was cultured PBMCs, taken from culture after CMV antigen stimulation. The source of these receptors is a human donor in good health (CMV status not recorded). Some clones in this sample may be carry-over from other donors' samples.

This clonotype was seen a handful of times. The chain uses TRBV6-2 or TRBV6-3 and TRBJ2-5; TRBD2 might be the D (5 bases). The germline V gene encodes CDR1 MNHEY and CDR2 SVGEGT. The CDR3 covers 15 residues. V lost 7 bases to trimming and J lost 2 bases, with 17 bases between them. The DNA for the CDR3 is TGTGCCAGCATCTCACCCATTAGCGATCAAGAGACCCAGTACTTC. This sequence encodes CASISPISDQETQYF.

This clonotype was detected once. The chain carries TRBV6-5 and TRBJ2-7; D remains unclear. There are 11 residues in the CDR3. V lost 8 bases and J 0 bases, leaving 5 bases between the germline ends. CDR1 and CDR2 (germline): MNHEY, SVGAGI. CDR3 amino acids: CASRSSYEQYF. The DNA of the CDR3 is TGTGCCAGCCGCAGCTCCTACGAGCAGTACTTC.

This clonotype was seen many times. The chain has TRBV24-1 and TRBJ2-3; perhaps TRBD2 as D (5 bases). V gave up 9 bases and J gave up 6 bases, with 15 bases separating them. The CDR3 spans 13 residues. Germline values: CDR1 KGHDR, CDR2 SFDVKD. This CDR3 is CATEEWETDTQYF. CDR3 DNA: TGTGCCACCGAAGAGTGGGAGACGGATACGCAGTATTTT.

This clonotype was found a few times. CDR3 residues: CASSFGIVGEQGSSGANVLTF. DNA of the CDR3: TGTGCCAGCAGTTTCGGGATCGTTGGGGAACAGGGCTCGTCTGGGGCCAACGTCCTGACTTTC. The chain employs TRBV6-2 or TRBV6-3 and TRBJ2-6; a weak D match, TRBD1 (6 bases). Germline lookup yields CDR1 MNHEY and CDR2 SVGEGT. V lost 4 bases and J lost 1, with 26 bases in between. The CDR3 is 21 amino acids.

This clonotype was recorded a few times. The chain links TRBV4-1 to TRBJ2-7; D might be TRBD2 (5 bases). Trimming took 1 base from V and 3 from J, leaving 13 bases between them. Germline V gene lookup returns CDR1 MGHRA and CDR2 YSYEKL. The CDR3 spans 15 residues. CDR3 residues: CASSQGATGFYEQYF. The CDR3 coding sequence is TGCGCCAGCAGCCAAGGGGCGACGGGGTTCTACGAGCAGTACTTC.

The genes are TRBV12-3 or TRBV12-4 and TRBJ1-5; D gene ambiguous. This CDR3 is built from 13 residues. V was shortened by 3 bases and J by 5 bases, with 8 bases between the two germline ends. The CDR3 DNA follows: TGTGCCAGCAGTTTCAGCGAGTATCAGCCCCAGCATTTT. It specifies CASSFSEYQPQHF.

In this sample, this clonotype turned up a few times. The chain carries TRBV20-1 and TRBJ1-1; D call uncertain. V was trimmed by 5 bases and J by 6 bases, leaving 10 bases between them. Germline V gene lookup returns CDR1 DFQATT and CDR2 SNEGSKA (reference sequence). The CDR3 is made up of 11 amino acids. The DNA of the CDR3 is TGCAGTGCTTCGACTTCCCCTGAAGCTTTCTTT. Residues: CSASTSPEAFF.

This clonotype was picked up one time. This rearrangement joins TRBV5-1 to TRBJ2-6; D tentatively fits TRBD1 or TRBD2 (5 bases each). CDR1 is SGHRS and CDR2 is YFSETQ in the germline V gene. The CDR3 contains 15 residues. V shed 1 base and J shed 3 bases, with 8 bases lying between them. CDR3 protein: CASSLKGSGANVLTF. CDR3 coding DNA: TGCGCCAGCAGCTTGAAGGGGAGTGGGGCCAACGTCCTGACTTTC.

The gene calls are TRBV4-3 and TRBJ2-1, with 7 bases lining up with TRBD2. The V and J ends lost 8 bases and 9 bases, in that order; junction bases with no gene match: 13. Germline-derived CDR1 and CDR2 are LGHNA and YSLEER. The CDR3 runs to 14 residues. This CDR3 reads CASRPVGDYGEQFF. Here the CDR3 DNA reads TGCGCCAGCCGCCCGGTTGGGGACTATGGTGAGCAGTTCTTC.

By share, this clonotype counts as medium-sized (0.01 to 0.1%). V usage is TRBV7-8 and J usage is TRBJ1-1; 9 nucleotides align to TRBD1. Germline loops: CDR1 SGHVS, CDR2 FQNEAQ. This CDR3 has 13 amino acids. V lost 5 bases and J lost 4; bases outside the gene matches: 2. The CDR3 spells CASSTQGATEAFF. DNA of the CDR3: TGTGCCAGCAGCACACAGGGGGCCACTGAAGCTTTCTTT.

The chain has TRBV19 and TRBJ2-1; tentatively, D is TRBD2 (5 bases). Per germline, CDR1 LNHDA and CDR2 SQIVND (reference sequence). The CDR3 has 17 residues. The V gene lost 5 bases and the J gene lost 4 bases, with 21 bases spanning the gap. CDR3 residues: CASSSGPSGLDYNEQFF. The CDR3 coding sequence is TGTGCCAGTAGTTCAGGACCGTCCGGACTGGATTACAATGAGCAGTTCTTC.

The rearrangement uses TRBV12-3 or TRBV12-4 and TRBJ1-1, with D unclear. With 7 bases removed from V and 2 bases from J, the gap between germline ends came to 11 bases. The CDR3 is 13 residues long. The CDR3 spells CASTPSSNTEAFF. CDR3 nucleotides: TGTGCCAGCACACCAAGTTCTAACACTGAAGCTTTCTTT.

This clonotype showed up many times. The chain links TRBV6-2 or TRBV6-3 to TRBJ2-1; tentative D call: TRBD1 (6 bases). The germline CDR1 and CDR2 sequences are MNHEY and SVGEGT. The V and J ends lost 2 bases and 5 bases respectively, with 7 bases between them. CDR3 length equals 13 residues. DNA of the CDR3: TGTGCCAGCAGTTACACAGGGAACAATGAGCAGTTCTTC. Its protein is CASSYTGNNEQFF.